Listed below are T cell receptor beta chains from one sample, sequenced in a study of blood T cell repertoires in COVID-19. Repertoires were generated with immunoSEQ multiplex PCR, while TCRdb's copy carries only in-frame clones and drops some. In the table there are 310,000 or so clones, approximately 86% of which are singletons. Specimen: peripheral blood. Every receptor here comes from a woman aged 25-40 years who had recovered from COVID-19. Each CDR3 is given with its conserved first and last residue. The order of the fields is V gene, clone size, D gene, J gene, CDR3 DNA, CDR3 protein. The D gene is left open where the match is weak. Clone sizes are given selectively: once, few, many, or a class where the clone is expanded.

>TRBV4-2|NA|NA|TRBJ1-5
TGTGCCAGCAGCCAAGAGCTGACTCGAGGAGATCAGCCCCAGCATTTT
CASSQELTRGDQPQHF
>TRBV7-9|NA|TRBD1|TRBJ1-5
TGTGCCAGCAGCTTAGTCGGGACAGATCAGCCCCAGCATTTT
CASSLVGTDQPQHF
>TRBV9|NA|NA|TRBJ1-4
TGTGCCAGTGGGCCTGCAACTAATGAAAAACTGTTTTTT
CASGPATNEKLFF
>TRBV7-3|NA|TRBD2|TRBJ2-2
TGTGCCAGCAGTTCGAGCGGGGGTCTTACCGGGGAGCTGTTTTTT
CASSSSGGLTGELFF
>TRBV5-6|NA|NA|TRBJ2-7
TGTGCCAGCAGCTTCAGGGATCCCTACGAGCAGTACTTC
CASSFRDPYEQYF
>TRBV7-9|NA|NA|TRBJ1-2
TGTGCCAGCAGCTTACTGGGCGTCGAGGGCTATGGCTACACCTTC
CASSLLGVEGYGYTF
>TRBV28|few|NA|TRBJ1-5
TGTGCCAGCAGCCTTGACAGTTACAATCAGCCCCAGCATTTT
CASSLDSYNQPQHF
>TRBV3-1/TRBV3-2|NA|TRBD1|TRBJ1-1
TGTGCCAGCAGCCACGAGACAGGGGAAGCTTTCTTT
CASSHETGEAFF
>TRBV20-1|NA|TRBD2|TRBJ2-5
TGCAGTGCTAGTCCGGGACTAGCGGGGGAAGAGACCCAGTACTTC
CSASPGLAGEETQYF
>TRBV19|NA|NA|TRBJ2-2
TGTGCCAGTAGTATGGATCCAGGGTTAACCGGGGAGCTGTTTTTT
CASSMDPGLTGELFF
>TRBV10-1|once|TRBD2|TRBJ2-7
TGCGCCAGCAGTGGGGCTTTTCTAGCGGGGGACTCCTACGAGCAGTACTTC
CASSGAFLAGDSYEQYF
>TRBV5-6|NA|NA|TRBJ1-2
TGTGCCAGCAGCTTGTGGGGCAGAGATGGCTACACCTTC
CASSLWGRDGYTF
>TRBV21-1|NA|NA|TRBJ2-2
TGTGCCAGCGTGACCGGACAGGGGTCCTCCGGGGAGCTGTTTTTT
CASVTGQGSSGELFF
>TRBV18|NA|TRBD2|TRBJ2-4
TGTGCCAGCTCACCACTAGCGGGATCCGCGGAAGACATTCAGTACTTC
CASSPLAGSAEDIQYF
>TRBV7-9|NA|NA|TRBJ1-2
TGTGCCAGCAGCCTAGGAAGCACAGGTCGGGCCGGCTACACCTTC
CASSLGSTGRAGYTF
>TRBV5-1|NA|TRBD2|TRBJ2-1
TGCGCCAGCAGCCAGGACCTAATACTAGCGGCGCAACCTCAGGGGCAGTTCTTC
CASSQDLILAAQPQGQFF
>TRBV5-1|NA|TRBD1|TRBJ2-1
TGCGCCAGCAGCGCGGGACAGGGTAGCGGTGAGCAGTTCTTC
CASSAGQGSGEQFF
>TRBV3-1/TRBV3-2|NA|TRBD1|TRBJ1-1
TGTGCCAGCAGCACACAGGGGGTAACTTTCTTT
CASSTQGVTFF
>TRBV28|NA|TRBD1|TRBJ1-5
TGTGCCAGCTCACGCTTGAGACAGGGCCCTTATCAGCCCCAGCATTTT
CASSRLRQGPYQPQHF
>TRBV25-1|NA|NA|TRBJ1-6
TGTGCCAGCGAACGGACTGGGAGAGGGTCACCCCTCCACTTT
CASERTGRGSPLHF
>TRBV6-1|NA|NA|TRBJ2-2
TGTGCCAGCAGTGATCCGTTAACCGGGGAGCTGTTTTTT
CASSDPLTGELFF
>TRBV29-1|NA|NA|TRBJ1-6
TGCAGCGTGGCCCCGTCCTTCCTCTATAATTCACCCCTCCACTTT
CSVAPSFLYNSPLHF
>TRBV28|NA|TRBD1|TRBJ1-6
TGTGCCAGCAGTTCCCCCCGGACAGGGGGTTATGCTTCACCCCTCCACTTT
CASSSPRTGGYASPLHF
>TRBV6-5|NA|TRBD1|TRBJ1-2
TGTGCCAGCAGTTACCTCCGGGACAGGGTTGGTGGCTACACCTTC
CASSYLRDRVGGYTF
>TRBV5-1|NA|TRBD1|TRBJ1-1
TGCGCCAGCAGCTTGGGGGACAGGGGAGGGAACACTGAAGCTTTCTTT
CASSLGDRGGNTEAFF
>TRBV6-5|NA|NA|TRBJ1-2
TGTGCCAGCAGCCGTGGGCGGGGCTATGGCTACACCTTC
CASSRGRGYGYTF
>TRBV12-3/TRBV12-4|NA|NA|TRBJ1-2
TGTGCCAGCAGTTCCGGGTACTATGGCTACACCTTC
CASSSGYYGYTF
>TRBV30|NA|NA|TRBJ2-5
TGTGCCTGGAGCACCGTCGAGTTAGAAGAGACCCAGTACTTC
CAWSTVELEETQYF
>TRBV5-8|NA|NA|TRBJ1-2
TGTGCCAGCAGCTATGCAGGGGTGAATGGCTACACCTTC
CASSYAGVNGYTF
>TRBV6-2/TRBV6-3|NA|TRBD2|TRBJ2-3
TGTGCCAGCAGTGCCCCTAGCGGGAGAAGGGGGACAGATACGCAGTATTTT
CASSAPSGRRGTDTQYF
>TRBV3-1/TRBV3-2|few|TRBD2|TRBJ2-5
TGTGCCAGCAGCCTTCGGGGGGGTGTAGAGACCCAGTACTTC
CASSLRGGVETQYF
>TRBV4-3|NA|NA|TRBJ2-7
TGCGCCAGCAGCTACCGAGGTGAGGGGGGGCACGAGCAGTACTTC
CASSYRGEGGHEQYF
>TRBV7-3|NA|NA|TRBJ2-1
TGTGCCAGCAGCTTAACGAGCTCCTACAATGAGCAGTTCTTC
CASSLTSSYNEQFF
>TRBV4-2|NA|NA|TRBJ1-3
TGTGCCAGCAGCCACACTTCAACAGGGTTAGGAAACACCATATATTTT
CASSHTSTGLGNTIYF
>TRBV30|NA|TRBD1|TRBJ1-3
TGTGCCTGGAGTGTTCTCTGGGACAGGCGGGGTCGTGGAAACACCATATATTTT
CAWSVLWDRRGRGNTIYF
>TRBV29-1|NA|TRBD1|TRBJ1-2
TGCAGCGTTGACAGGGGGAATGGCTACACCTTC
CSVDRGNGYTF
>TRBV28|NA|TRBD2|TRBJ2-5
TGTGCCAGCAGTTTGACTAGCGGTTACCAAGAGACCCAGTACTTC
CASSLTSGYQETQYF
>TRBV15|once|TRBD1|TRBJ2-7
TGTGCCACCAGCAGGGACAGGGGGTCCTACGAGCAGTACTTC
CATSRDRGSYEQYF
>TRBV7-3|NA|TRBD1|TRBJ1-1
TGTGCCAGCAGCGCCTCGACAGGGGTCACTGAAGCTTTCTTT
CASSASTGVTEAFF
>TRBV11-2|NA|TRBD1|TRBJ1-2
TGTGCCAGCAGCGCACGACAGGGCCTCTATGGCTACACCTTC
CASSARQGLYGYTF
>TRBV7-2|few|NA|TRBJ1-2
TGTGCCAGCAGCTACAGGGCCGAGAATGGCTACACCTTC
CASSYRAENGYTF
>TRBV16|NA|NA|TRBJ1-3
TGTGCCAGCAGCCAGGGGGCAGGAGTGAACACCATATATTTT
CASSQGAGVNTIYF
>TRBV4-1|NA|NA|TRBJ1-2
TGCGCCAGCAGCCAAGGCCAGTCCAACTATGGCTACACCTTC
CASSQGQSNYGYTF
>TRBV4-1|NA|TRBD1|TRBJ2-7
TGCGCCAGCAGCCAGGGGACAGGGTACGAGCAGTACTTC
CASSQGTGYEQYF
>TRBV27|NA|NA|TRBJ1-2
TGTGCCAGCAGTTTATACTATGGCAGGGGCACAACTAACTATGGCTACACCTTC
CASSLYYGRGTTNYGYTF
>TRBV29-1|NA|NA|TRBJ2-2
TGCAGCGTTGCGGTGGGGGAGCTGTTTTTT
CSVAVGELFF
>TRBV10-3|NA|TRBD1|TRBJ1-4
TGTGCCATCAGCGTTGACAGGGGGATGGAAAAACTGTTTTTT
CAISVDRGMEKLFF
>TRBV15|once|TRBD1|TRBJ1-6
TGTGCCACCAGCATAGGGACAGGGGTATATAATTCACCCCTCCACTTT
CATSIGTGVYNSPLHF
>TRBV4-3|NA|NA|TRBJ2-7
TGCGCCAGCAGCCAAGAAAACGGCGGATACGAGCAGTACTTC
CASSQENGGYEQYF
>TRBV13|NA|TRBD1|TRBJ1-2
TGTGCCAGCAGCTCGAAAATACAGGGGGCTGCTATGTTGGGCTACACCTTC
CASSSKIQGAAMLGYTF
>TRBV19|few|NA|TRBJ1-5
TGTGCCAGTAGTATCCGGGTGGCGAATCAGCCCCAGCATTTT
CASSIRVANQPQHF
>TRBV11-3|few|TRBD1|TRBJ1-2
TGTGCCAGCAGCTTAGACAGGGGGCATGGCTACACCTTC
CASSLDRGHGYTF
>TRBV24-1|NA|NA|TRBJ2-3
TGTGCCACCAGTGACCTTACAACAGATACGCAGTATTTT
CATSDLTTDTQYF